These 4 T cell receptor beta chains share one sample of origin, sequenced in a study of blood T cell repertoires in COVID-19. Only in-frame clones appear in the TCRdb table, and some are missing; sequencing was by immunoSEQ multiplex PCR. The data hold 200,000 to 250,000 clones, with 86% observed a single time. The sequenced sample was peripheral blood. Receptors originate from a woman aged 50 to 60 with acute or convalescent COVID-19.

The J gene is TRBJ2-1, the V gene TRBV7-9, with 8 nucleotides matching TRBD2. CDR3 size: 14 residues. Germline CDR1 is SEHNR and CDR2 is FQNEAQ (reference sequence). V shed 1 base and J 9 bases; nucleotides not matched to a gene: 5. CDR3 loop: CASSLDRAGGEQFF. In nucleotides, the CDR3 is TGTGCCAGCAGCTTAGATAGGGCGGGGGGTGAGCAGTTCTTC. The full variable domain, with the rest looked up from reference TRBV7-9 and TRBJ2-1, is DTGVSQNPRHKITKRGQNVTFRCDPISEHNRLYWYRQTLGQGPEFLTYFQNEAQLEKSRLLSDRFSAERPKGSFSTLEIQRTEQGDSAMYLCASSLDRAGGEQFFGPGTRLTVL.

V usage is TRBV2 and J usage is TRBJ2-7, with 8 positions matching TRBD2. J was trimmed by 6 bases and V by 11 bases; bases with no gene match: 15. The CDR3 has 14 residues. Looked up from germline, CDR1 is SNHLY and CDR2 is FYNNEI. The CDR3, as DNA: TGTGCCGGGACATTAGCACGGGAGGGGGTCGAGCAGTACTTC. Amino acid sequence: CAGTLAREGVEQYF.

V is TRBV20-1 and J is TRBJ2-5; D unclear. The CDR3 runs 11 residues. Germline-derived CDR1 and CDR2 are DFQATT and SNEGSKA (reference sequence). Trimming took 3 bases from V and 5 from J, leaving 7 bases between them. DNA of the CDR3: TGCAGTGCTAGGAACTTCGAGACCCAGTACTTC. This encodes CSARNFETQYF.

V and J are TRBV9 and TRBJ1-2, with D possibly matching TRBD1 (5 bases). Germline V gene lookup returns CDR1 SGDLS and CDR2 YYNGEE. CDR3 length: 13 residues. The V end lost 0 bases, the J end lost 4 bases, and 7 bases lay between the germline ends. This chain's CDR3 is CASSVDQGYGYTF. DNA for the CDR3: TGTGCCAGCAGCGTAGATCAGGGCTATGGCTACACCTTC.